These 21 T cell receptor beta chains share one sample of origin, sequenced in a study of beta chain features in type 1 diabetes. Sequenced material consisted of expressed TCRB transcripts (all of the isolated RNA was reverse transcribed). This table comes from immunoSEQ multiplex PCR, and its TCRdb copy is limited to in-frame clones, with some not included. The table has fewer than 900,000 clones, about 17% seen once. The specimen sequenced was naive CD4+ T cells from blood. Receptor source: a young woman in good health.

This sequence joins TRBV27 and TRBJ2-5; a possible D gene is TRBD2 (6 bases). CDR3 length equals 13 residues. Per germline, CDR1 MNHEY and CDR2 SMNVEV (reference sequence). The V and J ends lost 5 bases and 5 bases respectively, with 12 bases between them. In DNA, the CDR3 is TGTGCCAGCAGTATAAGCGGGTGGGAGACCCAGTACTTC. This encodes CASSISGWETQYF.

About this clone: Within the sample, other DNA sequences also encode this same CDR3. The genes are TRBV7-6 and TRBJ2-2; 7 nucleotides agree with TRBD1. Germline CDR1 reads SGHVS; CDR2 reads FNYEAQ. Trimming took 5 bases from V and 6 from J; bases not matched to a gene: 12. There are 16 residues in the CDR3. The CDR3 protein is CASSADQGDVAGELFF. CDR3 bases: TGTGCCAGCAGCGCTGATCAGGGGGACGTGGCCGGGGAGCTGTTTTTT.

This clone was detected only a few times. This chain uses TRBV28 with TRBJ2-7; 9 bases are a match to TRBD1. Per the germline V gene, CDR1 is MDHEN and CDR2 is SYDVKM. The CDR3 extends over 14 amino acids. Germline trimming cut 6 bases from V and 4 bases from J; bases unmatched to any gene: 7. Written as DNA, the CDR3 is TGTGCCAGCAGACGGGACAGGGACAAATACGAGCAGTACTTC. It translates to CASRRDRDKYEQYF. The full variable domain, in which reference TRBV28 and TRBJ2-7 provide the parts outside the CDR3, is DVKVTQSSRYLVKRTGEKVFLECVQDMDHENMFWYRQDPGLGLRLIYFSYDVKMKEKGDIPEGYSVSREKKERFSLILESASTNQTSMYLCASRRDRDKYEQYFGPGTRLTVT.

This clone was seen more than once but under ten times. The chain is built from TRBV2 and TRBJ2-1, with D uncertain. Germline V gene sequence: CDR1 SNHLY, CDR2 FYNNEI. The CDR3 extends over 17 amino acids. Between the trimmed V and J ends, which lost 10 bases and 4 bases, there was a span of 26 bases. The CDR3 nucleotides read TGTGCCACCACAATCATGGGAACCCCTCGAGAATACAATGAGCAGTTCTTC. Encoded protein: CATTIMGTPREYNEQFF.

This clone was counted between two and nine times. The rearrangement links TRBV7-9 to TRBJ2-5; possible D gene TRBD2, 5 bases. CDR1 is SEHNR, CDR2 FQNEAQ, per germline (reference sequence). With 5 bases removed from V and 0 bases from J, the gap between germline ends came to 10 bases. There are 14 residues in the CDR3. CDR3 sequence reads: CASSILAYQETQYF. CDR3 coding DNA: TGTGCCAGCAGCATTCTAGCATACCAAGAGACCCAGTACTTC.

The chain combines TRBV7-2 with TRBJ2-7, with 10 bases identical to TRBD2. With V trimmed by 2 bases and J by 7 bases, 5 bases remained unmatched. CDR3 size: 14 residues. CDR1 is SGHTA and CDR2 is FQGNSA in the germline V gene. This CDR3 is CASSLLAGVGEQYF. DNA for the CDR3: TGTGCCAGCAGCTTACTAGCGGGAGTCGGGGAGCAGTACTTC.

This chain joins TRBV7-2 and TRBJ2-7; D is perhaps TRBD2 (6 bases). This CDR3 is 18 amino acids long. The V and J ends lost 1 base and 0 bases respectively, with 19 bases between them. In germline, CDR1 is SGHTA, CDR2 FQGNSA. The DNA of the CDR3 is TGTGCCAGCAGCTTAGAGAGCCTAGCGTACCACCTCTCCTACGAGCAGTACTTC. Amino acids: CASSLESLAYHLSYEQYF. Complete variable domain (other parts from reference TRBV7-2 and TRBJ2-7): GAGVSQSPSNKVTEKGKDVELRCDPISGHTALYWYRQSLGQGLEFLIYFQGNSAPDKSGLPSDRFSAERTGGSVSTLTIQRTQQEDSAVYLCASSLESLAYHLSYEQYFGPGTRLTVT.

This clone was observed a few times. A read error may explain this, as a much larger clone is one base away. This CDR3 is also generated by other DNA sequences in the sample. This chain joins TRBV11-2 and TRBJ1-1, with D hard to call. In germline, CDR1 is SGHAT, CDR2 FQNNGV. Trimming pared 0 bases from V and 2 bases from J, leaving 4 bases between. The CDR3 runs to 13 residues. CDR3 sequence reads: CASSLDRNTEAFF. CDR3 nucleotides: TGTGCCAGCAGCTTAGACAGAAACACTGAAGCTTTCTTT.

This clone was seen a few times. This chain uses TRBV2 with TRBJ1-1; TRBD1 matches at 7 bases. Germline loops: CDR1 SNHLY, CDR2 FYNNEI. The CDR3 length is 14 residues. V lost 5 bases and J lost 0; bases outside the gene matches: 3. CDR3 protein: CASSTGVMNTEAFF. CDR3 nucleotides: TGTGCCAGCAGTACAGGGGTCATGAACACTGAAGCTTTCTTT.

DNA of the CDR3: TGTGCCATCATGGGGGGTTCGAACACTGAAGCTTTCTTT. Its translation is CAIMGGSNTEAFF. The genes are TRBV6-5 and TRBJ1-1, with a tentative D call TRBD1 (5 bases). Trimming left V 10 bases short and J 1 base short, with 13 bases between. The CDR3 is 13 amino acids. Per germline, CDR1 MNHEY and CDR2 SVGAGI.

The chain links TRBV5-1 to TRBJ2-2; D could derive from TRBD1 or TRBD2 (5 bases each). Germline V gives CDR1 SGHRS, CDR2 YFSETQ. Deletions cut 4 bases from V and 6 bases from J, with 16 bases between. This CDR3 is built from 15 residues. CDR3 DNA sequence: TGCGCCAGCAGCCGGGACGGAAGTGTCGCCGGGGAGCTGTTTTTT. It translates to CASSRDGSVAGELFF.

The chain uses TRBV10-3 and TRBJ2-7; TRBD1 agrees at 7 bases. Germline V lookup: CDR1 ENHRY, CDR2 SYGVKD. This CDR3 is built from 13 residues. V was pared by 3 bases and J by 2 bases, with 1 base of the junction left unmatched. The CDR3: CAISDGQAYEQYF. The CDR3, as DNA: TGTGCCATCAGTGATGGACAGGCCTACGAGCAGTACTTC.

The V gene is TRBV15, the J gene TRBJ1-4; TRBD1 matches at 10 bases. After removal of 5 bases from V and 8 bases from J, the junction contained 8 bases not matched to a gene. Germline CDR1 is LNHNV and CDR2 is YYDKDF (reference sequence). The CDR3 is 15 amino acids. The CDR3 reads CATSDAGTGAEKLFF. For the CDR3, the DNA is TGTGCCACCAGCGACGCCGGGACAGGGGCCGAAAAACTGTTTTTT. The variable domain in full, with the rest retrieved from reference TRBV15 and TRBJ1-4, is DAMVIQNPRYQVTQFGKPVTLSCSQTLNHNVMYWYQQKSSQAPKLLFHYYDKDFNNEADTPDNFQSRRPNTSFCFLDIRSPGLGDTAMYLCATSDAGTGAEKLFFGSGTQLSVL.

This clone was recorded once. This chain's CDR3 is CASSTDRGPAGGLSTDTQYF. The CDR3 DNA reads as TGTGCCAGCAGCACCGACAGGGGGCCAGCGGGAGGGTTGAGCACAGATACGCAGTATTTT. This rearrangement joins TRBV9 to TRBJ2-3; either TRBD1 or TRBD2 may fit D (10 bases each). CDR3 length: 20 residues. Between the trimmed V and J ends, which lost 4 bases and 0 bases, there was a span of 27 bases. Germline V gives CDR1 SGDLS, CDR2 YYNGEE. Complete variable domain (other parts from reference TRBV9 and TRBJ2-3): DSGVTQTPKHLITATGQRVTLRCSPRSGDLSVYWYQQSLDQGLQFLIQYYNGEERAKGNILERFSAQQFPDLHSELNLSSLELGDSALYFCASSTDRGPAGGLSTDTQYFGPGTRLTVL.

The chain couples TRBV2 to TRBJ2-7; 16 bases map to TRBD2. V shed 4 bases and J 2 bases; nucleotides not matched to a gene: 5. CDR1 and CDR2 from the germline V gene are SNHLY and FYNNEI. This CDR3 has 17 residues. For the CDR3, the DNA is TGTGCCAGCAGTGTTCCGGGACTAGCGGGAGGGCCCTACGAGCAGTACTTC. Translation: CASSVPGLAGGPYEQYF.

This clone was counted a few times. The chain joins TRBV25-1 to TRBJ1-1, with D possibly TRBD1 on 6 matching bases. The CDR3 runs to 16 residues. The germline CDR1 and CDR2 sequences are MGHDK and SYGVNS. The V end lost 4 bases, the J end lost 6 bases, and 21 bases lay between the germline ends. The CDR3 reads CASSATKTGSSAEAFF. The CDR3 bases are TGTGCCAGCAGTGCGACCAAAACAGGGAGTTCGGCTGAAGCTTTCTTT.

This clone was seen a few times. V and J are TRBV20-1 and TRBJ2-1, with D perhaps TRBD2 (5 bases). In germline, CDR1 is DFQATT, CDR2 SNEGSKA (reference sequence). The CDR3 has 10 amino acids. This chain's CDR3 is CSVARYEQFF. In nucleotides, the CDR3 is TGCAGCGTAGCGCGGTATGAGCAGTTCTTC.

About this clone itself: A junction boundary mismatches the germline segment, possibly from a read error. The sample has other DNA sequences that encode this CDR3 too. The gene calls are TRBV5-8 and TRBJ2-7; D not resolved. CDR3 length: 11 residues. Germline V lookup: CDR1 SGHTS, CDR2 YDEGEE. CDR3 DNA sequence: TGTGCCAGCAGTTTGGGGTACGAGCAGTACTTC. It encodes CASSLGYEQYF.

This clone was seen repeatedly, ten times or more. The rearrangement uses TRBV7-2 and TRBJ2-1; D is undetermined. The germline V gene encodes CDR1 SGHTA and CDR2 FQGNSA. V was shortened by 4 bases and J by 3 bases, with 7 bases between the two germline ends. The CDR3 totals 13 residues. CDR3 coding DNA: TGTGCCAGCAGCTCGTCTTACTACAATGAGCAGTTCTTC. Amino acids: CASSSSYYNEQFF.

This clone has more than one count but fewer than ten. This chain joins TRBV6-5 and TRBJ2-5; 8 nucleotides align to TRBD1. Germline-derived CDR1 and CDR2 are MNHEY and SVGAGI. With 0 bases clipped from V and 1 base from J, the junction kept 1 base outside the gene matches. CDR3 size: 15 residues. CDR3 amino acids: CASSYSTGGQETQYF. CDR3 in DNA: TGTGCCAGCAGTTACTCAACAGGGGGCCAAGAGACCCAGTACTTC.

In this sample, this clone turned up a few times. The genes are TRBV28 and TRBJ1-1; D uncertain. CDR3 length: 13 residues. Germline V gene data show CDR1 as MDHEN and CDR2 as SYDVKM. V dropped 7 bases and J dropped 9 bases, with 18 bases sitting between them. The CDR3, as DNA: TGTGCCAGCAATCTGGGTACGGGAGGCAAAGCTTTCTTT. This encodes CASNLGTGGKAFF.